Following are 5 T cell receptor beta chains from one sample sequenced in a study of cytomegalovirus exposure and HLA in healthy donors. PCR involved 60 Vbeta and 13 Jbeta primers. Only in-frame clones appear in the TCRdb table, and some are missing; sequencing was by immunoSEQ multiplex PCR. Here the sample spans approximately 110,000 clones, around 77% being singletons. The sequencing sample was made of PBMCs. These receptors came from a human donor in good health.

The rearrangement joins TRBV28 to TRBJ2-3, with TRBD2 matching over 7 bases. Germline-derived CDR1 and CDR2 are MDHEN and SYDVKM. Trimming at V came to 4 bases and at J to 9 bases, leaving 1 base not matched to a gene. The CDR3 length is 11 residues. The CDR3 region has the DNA TGTGCCAGCAGTTACGGGAGGACGCAGTATTTT. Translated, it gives CASSYGRTQYF.

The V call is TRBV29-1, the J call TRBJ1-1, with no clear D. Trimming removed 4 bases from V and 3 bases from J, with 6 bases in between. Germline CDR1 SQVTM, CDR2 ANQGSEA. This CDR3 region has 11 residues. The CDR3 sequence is CSVVSHTEAFF. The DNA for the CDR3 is TGCAGCGTTGTTTCTCACACTGAAGCTTTCTTT. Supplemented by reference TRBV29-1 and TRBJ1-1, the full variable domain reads SAVISQKPSRDICQRGTSLTIQCQVDSQVTMMFWYRQQPGQSLTLIATANQGSEATYESGFVIDKFPISRPNLTFSTLTVSNMSPEDSSIYLCSVVSHTEAFFGQGTRLTVV.

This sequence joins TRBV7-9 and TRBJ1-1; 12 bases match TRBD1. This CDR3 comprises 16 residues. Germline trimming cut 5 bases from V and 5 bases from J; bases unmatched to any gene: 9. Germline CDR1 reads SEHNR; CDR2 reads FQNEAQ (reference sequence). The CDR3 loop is CASSRSGTGGGTEAFF. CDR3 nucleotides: TGTGCCAGCAGCCGTTCCGGGACAGGGGGCGGAACTGAAGCTTTCTTT.

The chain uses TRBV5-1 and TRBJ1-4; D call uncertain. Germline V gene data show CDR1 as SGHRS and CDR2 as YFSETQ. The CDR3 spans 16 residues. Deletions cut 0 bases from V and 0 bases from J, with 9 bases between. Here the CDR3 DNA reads TGCGCCAGCAGCTTGGGTGAAAGCCCAACTAATGAAAAACTGTTTTTT. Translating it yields CASSLGESPTNEKLFF.

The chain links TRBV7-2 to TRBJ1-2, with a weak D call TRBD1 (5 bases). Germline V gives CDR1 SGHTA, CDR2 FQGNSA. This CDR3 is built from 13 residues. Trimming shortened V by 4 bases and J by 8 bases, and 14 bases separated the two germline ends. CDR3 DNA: TGTGCCAGCAGCTCTATCAGGGTTGGAGGCTACACCTTC. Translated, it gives CASSSIRVGGYTF. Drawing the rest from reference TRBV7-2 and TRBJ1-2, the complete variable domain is GAGVSQSPSNKVTEKGKDVELRCDPISGHTALYWYRQSLGQGLEFLIYFQGNSAPDKSGLPSDRFSAERTGGSVSTLTIQRTQQEDSAVYLCASSSIRVGGYTFGSGTRLTVV.